This TCR beta chain emerged from a study of T cells after yellow fever vaccination. Background on the study: Fractions of limited cellularity were prepared by means of SMART-Seq v4 Ultra Low Input.

Study-level points and caveats: The secondary response was weaker but peaked faster, day 5 versus 15. After the booster, approximately 96% of CD4 and 75% to 90% of CD8 primary-response clones were re-detected. Researchers cautioned that FACS-sorted repertoires could harbor abundant clonotypes contaminating from the bulk population.

There are a few counts of this clonotype. As yet, its antigen is unknown. TCRdb called the 5' RACE reads again in MiXCR, with one record for every CDR3 protein. The sample contains a few hundred thousand distinct CDR3 sequences, 11% of which appear only once. Trimming took 2 bases from V and 6 from J, leaving 17 bases between them. This CDR3 has 16 residues. Germline-derived CDR1 and CDR2 are SEHNR and FQNEAQ (reference sequence). This specimen consisted of PBMCs, obtained on the day of the first yellow fever vaccination. The TCR originated in a man younger than 35 who received the YFV17D yellow fever vaccine. This sequence joins TRBV7-9 and TRBJ2-1, with D perhaps TRBD1 or TRBD2 (5 bases each). CDR3 DNA: TGTGCCAGCAGCTTAACCAGGGACCCACCTGGCAATGAGCAGTTCTTC. Its translation is CASSLTRDPPGNEQFF.